These 25 T cell receptor beta chains originate from one sample sequenced in a study of blood T cell repertoires in COVID-19 (dated by TCRdb to 2020 to 2022). The method was the immunoSEQ multiplex PCR assay. Imported from immuneACCESS, the table was reduced by TCRdb to in-frame sequences with V and J called. These copies leave out some clones; in studies compared against another copy, an unresolved V gene accounts for under half, and the cause of the remainder is not known. Here the sample has a few hundred thousand clones; roughly four fifths occur a single time. Jointly, the top ten make up 3% to 3.5% of the sample. Sequencing was carried out using peripheral blood. These receptors were obtained from a woman in her 30s who had recovered from COVID-19.

The chain employs TRBV10-1 and TRBJ1-1; D uncertain. Per the germline V gene, CDR1 is WNHNN and CDR2 is SYGVQD (reference sequence). V gave up 0 bases and J gave up 6 bases, with 8 bases separating them. CDR3 length equals 13 residues. CDR3 in DNA: TGCGCCAGCAGTGAGTCCTCGCGGGCTGAAGCTTTCTTT. Its protein product is CASSESSRAEAFF.

The chain has TRBV7-9 and TRBJ2-7; D may be TRBD1 (6 bases). With 0 bases removed from V and 2 bases from J, the gap between germline ends came to 17 bases. Germline CDR1 reads SEHNR; CDR2 reads FQNEAQ (reference sequence). This CDR3 comprises 17 residues. CDR3 nucleotide sequence: TGTGCCAGCAGCTTAGCGCTTGGCAGGGGATCCACCTACGAGCAGTACTTC. Its protein is CASSLALGRGSTYEQYF. Drawing the rest from reference TRBV7-9 and TRBJ2-7, the complete variable domain is DTGVSQNPRHKITKRGQNVTFRCDPISEHNRLYWYRQTLGQGPEFLTYFQNEAQLEKSRLLSDRFSAERPKGSFSTLEIQRTEQGDSAMYLCASSLALGRGSTYEQYFGPGTRLTVT.

The rearrangement uses TRBV5-1 and TRBJ2-1, with D perhaps matching TRBD2 (6 bases). V was clipped by 4 bases and J by 10 bases, with 12 bases between them. Germline CDR1 and CDR2: SGHRS and YFSETQ. This CDR3 spans 12 amino acids. CDR3 bases: TGCGCCAGCAGCCCCGTAGGAGGGGAGCAGTTCTTC. It yields the protein CASSPVGGEQFF.

The genes are TRBV7-2 and TRBJ2-3; 10 nucleotides line up with TRBD2. CDR3 length: 18 residues. Germline V gives CDR1 SGHTA, CDR2 FQGNSA. J was trimmed by 1 base and V by 4 bases; bases with no gene match: 11. The CDR3 DNA is TGTGCCAGCAGCTCCCCGGTAAGGACTAGCGGCCGCACAGATACGCAGTATTTT. Protein sequence: CASSSPVRTSGRTDTQYF.

The V and J genes are TRBV7-3 and TRBJ1-1; no definite D call. The V gene lost 5 bases and the J gene lost 3 bases, with 10 bases spanning the gap. The CDR3 is made up of 13 amino acids. Germline V gene lookup returns CDR1 SGHTA and CDR2 FQGTGA. CDR3 in amino acids: CASSITVDTEAFF. The CDR3 bases are TGTGCCAGCAGCATCACTGTTGACACTGAAGCTTTCTTT.

J is TRBJ2-1 and V is TRBV5-1; no firm D call. The CDR3 spans 13 residues. Germline CDR1 and CDR2: SGHRS and YFSETQ. With 4 bases removed from V and 8 bases from J, the gap between germline ends came to 13 bases. The DNA for the CDR3 is TGCGCCAGCAGCCCAGATCTAGAGTATGAGCAGTTCTTC. Its protein product is CASSPDLEYEQFF.

The chain is built from TRBV30 and TRBJ2-7; 8 bases map to TRBD1. Germline V gene data show CDR1 as GTSNPN and CDR2 as SVGIG (reference sequence). This CDR3 comprises 15 residues. After removal of 1 base from V and 4 bases from J, the junction contained 9 bases not matched to a gene. Written as DNA, the CDR3 is TGTGCCTGGAGTGCCCCCCGGACAGGGCAGTACGAGCAGTACTTC. The encoded protein is CAWSAPRTGQYEQYF.

The chain combines TRBV28 with TRBJ1-5; the D gene is possibly TRBD1 (5 bases). Germline CDR1 MDHEN, CDR2 SYDVKM. The CDR3 length is 18 residues. The ends were cut back, 7 bases at V and 0 bases at J, with 22 bases in the middle. CDR3 nucleotide sequence: TGTGCCAGCAATGACTTGGGGGGTACTTTCCTTAGCAATCAGCCCCAGCATTTT. Protein sequence: CASNDLGGTFLSNQPQHF.

This clone is a singleton in its sample. The gene calls are TRBV28 and TRBJ1-2; D perhaps matches TRBD1 (6 bases). Germline CDR1 reads MDHEN; CDR2 reads SYDVKM. The CDR3 totals 17 residues. V was trimmed by 5 bases and J by 4 bases, leaving 23 bases between them. The CDR3 sequence is CASSLPPPGGQVYGYTF. CDR3 DNA sequence: TGTGCCAGCAGTCTACCACCACCCGGGGGGCAGGTCTATGGCTACACCTTC.

The V gene is TRBV28, the J gene TRBJ1-2; the match to TRBD1 covers 11 bases. The J segment lost 5 bases and the V segment lost 6 bases, leaving 14 bases of the junction unmatched. CDR3 size: 17 residues. CDR1 and CDR2 from the germline V gene are MDHEN and SYDVKM. CDR3 sequence (DNA): TGTGCCAGCAGCCCAGGGGGGACAGGGGGGTTAAGATATGGCTACACCTTC. Its protein is CASSPGGTGGLRYGYTF.

The chain carries TRBV28 and TRBJ2-5; 11 nucleotides align to TRBD1. Germline-derived CDR1 and CDR2 are MDHEN and SYDVKM. V lost 4 bases, J lost 4 bases, and 11 bases stayed unmatched. This CDR3 spans 17 amino acids. CDR3 sequence: CASSYPAGQGASETQYF. CDR3 DNA sequence: TGTGCCAGCAGTTACCCCGCCGGACAGGGGGCTTCAGAGACCCAGTACTTC.

V gene TRBV11-2 combines with J gene TRBJ2-4, with 7 bases aligning to TRBD1. The CDR3 is made up of 17 amino acids. Germline CDR1 is SGHAT and CDR2 is FQNNGV. J gave up 1 base and V 6 bases, and 12 bases lay outside the gene matches. CDR3 in DNA: TGTGCCAGCAGGCCAGTCCTCAGGGGGAAGGCCAAAAACATTCAGTACTTC. Translated: CASRPVLRGKAKNIQYF.

V is TRBV6-6 and J is TRBJ2-7; 12 bases fit TRBD2. The CDR3 contains 15 residues. Germline V gene data show CDR1 as MNHNY and CDR2 as SVGAGI (reference sequence). Losses at the gene ends were 5 bases for V and 5 bases for J; bases not matched to a gene: 7. CDR3 sequence: CASSRQLAGGNEQYF. The CDR3 DNA reads as TGTGCCAGCAGTCGACAGCTAGCGGGAGGGAACGAGCAGTACTTC.

The rearrangement links TRBV2 to TRBJ2-7; 7 nucleotides line up with TRBD1. The ends lost 4 bases at V and 4 bases at J; junction bases unmatched: 7. The germline V gene encodes CDR1 SNHLY and CDR2 FYNNEI. The CDR3 extends over 14 amino acids. CDR3 loop: CASSVPGQLYEQYF. Written as DNA, the CDR3 is TGTGCCAGCAGTGTACCGGGACAGCTTTACGAGCAGTACTTC.

The rearrangement uses TRBV3-1 (or the pseudogene TRBV3-2) and TRBJ2-3; 7 bases are a match to TRBD1. Germline V lookup: CDR1 LGHDT, CDR2 YNNKEL (reference sequence). The CDR3 contains 14 residues. V lost 5 bases, J lost 3 bases, and 5 bases stayed unmatched. The CDR3: CASSWGTETDTQYF. Here the CDR3 DNA reads TGTGCCAGCAGCTGGGGGACAGAAACAGATACGCAGTATTTT.

The rearrangement links TRBV2 to TRBJ1-2, with 10 bases aligning to TRBD1. The V segment lost 6 bases and the J segment 6 bases; nucleotides outside the gene matches: 7. Germline-derived CDR1 and CDR2 are SNHLY and FYNNEI. The CDR3 runs to 14 residues. CDR3 DNA sequence: TGTGCCAGCAGGAGGGACAGGGGACCGGATGGCTACACCTTC. It codes for CASRRDRGPDGYTF. Drawing the rest from reference TRBV2 and TRBJ1-2, the complete variable domain is EPEVTQTPSHQVTQMGQEVILRCVPISNHLYFYWYRQILGQKVEFLVSFYNNEISEKSEIFDDQFSVERPDGSNFTLKIRSTKLEDSAMYFCASRRDRGPDGYTFGSGTRLTVV.

The chain combines TRBV5-1 with TRBJ2-5, with D possibly TRBD2 on 5 matching bases. The V and J ends lost 1 base and 3 bases respectively, with 7 bases between them. The CDR3 is 13 residues long. From germline, CDR1 is SGHRS and CDR2 YFSETQ. Here the CDR3 DNA reads TGCGCCAGCAGCTTGTCGAGGGAAGAGACCCAGTACTTC. Its protein product is CASSLSREETQYF.

This chain uses TRBV4-1 with TRBJ2-1, with 10 nucleotides matching TRBD2. Losses at the gene ends were 4 bases for V and 1 base for J; bases not matched to a gene: 4. The germline V gene encodes CDR1 MGHRA and CDR2 YSYEKL. This CDR3 region has 16 residues. For the CDR3, the DNA is TGCGCCAGCAGCCTTAGCGGGAGGTCTTCCTACAATGAGCAGTTCTTC. Its translation is CASSLSGRSSYNEQFF.

V gene TRBV18 combines with J gene TRBJ1-2; the D gene is possibly TRBD1 (6 bases). The CDR3 consists of 15 residues. Looked up from germline, CDR1 is KGHSH and CDR2 is LQKENI. V was pared by 2 bases and J by 4 bases, with 14 bases between. The CDR3 region is CASSPEGQNSYGYTF. The CDR3 region has the DNA TGTGCCAGCTCACCAGAAGGACAGAATTCCTATGGCTACACCTTC.

The rearrangement joins TRBV28 to TRBJ2-7; TRBD1 matches at 12 bases. Germline CDR1 is MDHEN and CDR2 is SYDVKM. The CDR3 is made up of 16 amino acids. V gave up 6 bases and J gave up 3 bases; unmatched junction bases: 9. The CDR3 coding sequence is TGTGCCAGCAGGATCGGGGGACAGGGGGCGTACTACGAGCAGTACTTC. It translates to CASRIGGQGAYYEQYF.

The chain has TRBV11-2 and TRBJ1-2; 7 positions agree with TRBD1. The germline CDR1 and CDR2 sequences are SGHAT and FQNNGV. The CDR3 has 14 amino acids. With V trimmed by 7 bases and J by 2 bases, 7 bases remained unmatched. The CDR3 loop is CASTPSDRNYGYTF. In DNA, the CDR3 is TGTGCCAGCACTCCCTCGGACAGGAACTATGGCTACACCTTC. The full variable domain, rest sourced from reference TRBV11-2 and TRBJ1-2, is EAGVAQSPRYKIIEKRQSVAFWCNPISGHATLYWYQQILGQGPKLLIQFQNNGVVDDSQLPKDRFSAERLKGVDSTLKIQPAKLEDSAVYLCASTPSDRNYGYTFGSGTRLTVV.

This clone has more than one count but fewer than ten. Other DNA sequences in the same sample also yield this CDR3. The J gene is TRBJ2-7, the V gene TRBV5-1; 14 positions agree with TRBD2. The CDR3 is 15 amino acids. J gave up 6 bases and V 3 bases, and 5 bases lay outside the gene matches. Looked up from germline, CDR1 is SGHRS and CDR2 is YFSETQ. CDR3 sequence reads: CASSSPGLAGGEQYF. The CDR3 DNA follows: TGCGCCAGCAGCTCTCCCGGACTAGCGGGAGGCGAGCAGTACTTC.

The chain couples TRBV24-1 to TRBJ2-3, with D perhaps TRBD1 (5 bases). Per germline, CDR1 KGHDR and CDR2 SFDVKD. CDR3 length: 15 amino acids. Trimming took 4 bases from V and 3 from J, leaving 13 bases between them. The CDR3 loop reads CATSDPRQLTDTQYF. In DNA, the CDR3 is TGTGCCACCAGTGACCCTCGACAGCTTACAGATACGCAGTATTTT.

This sequence joins TRBV30 and TRBJ2-1; 13 bases match TRBD2. Unmatched junction bases numbered 2, after V lost 5 bases and J lost 4 bases. CDR3 length equals 14 residues. Germline loops: CDR1 GTSNPN, CDR2 SVGIG (reference sequence). The CDR3 DNA follows: TGTGCCTGGGAACTAGCGGGAGGGTACAATGAGCAGTTCTTC. This translates into CAWELAGGYNEQFF.

The gene calls are TRBV9 and TRBJ2-7, with 9 positions matching TRBD2. The CDR3 extends over 16 amino acids. CDR1 is SGDLS and CDR2 is YYNGEE in the germline V gene. The V segment lost 4 bases and the J segment 5 bases; nucleotides outside the gene matches: 13. In DNA form, the CDR3 reads TGTGCCAGCAGCCCCAGTAGCGGGAGCTCCCTCGACGAGCAGTACTTC. This gives the protein CASSPSSGSSLDEQYF.